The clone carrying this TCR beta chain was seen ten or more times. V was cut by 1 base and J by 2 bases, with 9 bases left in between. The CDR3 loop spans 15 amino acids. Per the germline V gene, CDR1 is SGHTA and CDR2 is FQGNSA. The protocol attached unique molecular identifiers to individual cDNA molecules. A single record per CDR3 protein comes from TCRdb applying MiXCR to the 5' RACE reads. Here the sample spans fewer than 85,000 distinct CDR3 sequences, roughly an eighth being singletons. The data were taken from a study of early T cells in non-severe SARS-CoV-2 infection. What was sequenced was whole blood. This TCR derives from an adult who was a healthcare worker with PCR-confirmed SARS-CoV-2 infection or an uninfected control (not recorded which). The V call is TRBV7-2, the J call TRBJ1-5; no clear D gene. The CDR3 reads CASSLGEYGNQPQHF. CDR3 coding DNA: TGTGCCAGCAGCTTAGGGGAATATGGCAATCAGCCCCAGCATTTT.